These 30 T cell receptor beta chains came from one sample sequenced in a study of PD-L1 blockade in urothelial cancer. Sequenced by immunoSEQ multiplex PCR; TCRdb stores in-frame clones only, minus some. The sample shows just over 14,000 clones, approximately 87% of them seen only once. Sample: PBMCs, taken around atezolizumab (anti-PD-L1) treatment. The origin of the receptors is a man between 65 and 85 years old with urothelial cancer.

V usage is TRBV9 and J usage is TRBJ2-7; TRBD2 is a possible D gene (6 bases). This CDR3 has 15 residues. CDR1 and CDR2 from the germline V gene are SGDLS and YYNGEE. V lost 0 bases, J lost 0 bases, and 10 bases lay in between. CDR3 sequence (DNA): TGTGCCAGCAGCGTAGGGGCGGGAAGCTCCTACGAGCAGTACTTC. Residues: CASSVGAGSSYEQYF.

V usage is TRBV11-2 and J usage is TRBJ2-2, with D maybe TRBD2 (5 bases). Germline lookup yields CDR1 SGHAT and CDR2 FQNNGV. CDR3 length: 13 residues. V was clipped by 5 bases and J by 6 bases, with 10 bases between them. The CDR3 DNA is TGTGCCAGCAGCCCCGGGATCCCCGGGGAGCTGTTTTTT. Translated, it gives CASSPGIPGELFF.

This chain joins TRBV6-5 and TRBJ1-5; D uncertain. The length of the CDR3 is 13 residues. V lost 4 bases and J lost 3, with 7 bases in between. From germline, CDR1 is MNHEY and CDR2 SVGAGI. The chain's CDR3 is CASSFSYNQPQHF. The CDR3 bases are TGTGCCAGCAGTTTCAGTTACAATCAGCCCCAGCATTTT.

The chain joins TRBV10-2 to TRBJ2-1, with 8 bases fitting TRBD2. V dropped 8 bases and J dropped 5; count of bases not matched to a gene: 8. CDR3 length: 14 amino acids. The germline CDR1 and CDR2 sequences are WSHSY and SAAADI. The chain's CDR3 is CASGPGGGHNEQFF. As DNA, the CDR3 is TGCGCCAGCGGACCCGGGGGGGGCCACAATGAGCAGTTCTTC.

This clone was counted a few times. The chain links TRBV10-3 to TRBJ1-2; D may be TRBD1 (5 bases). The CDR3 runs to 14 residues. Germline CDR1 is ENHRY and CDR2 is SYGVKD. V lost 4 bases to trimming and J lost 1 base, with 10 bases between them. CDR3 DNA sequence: TGTGCCATCAGTGGGGGGGTGGGTAACTATGGCTACACCTTC. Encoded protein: CAISGGVGNYGYTF.

The CDR3 reads CAISEVPGADYGYTF. CDR3 in DNA: TGTGCCATCAGTGAGGTTCCAGGGGCAGACTATGGCTACACCTTC. The chain joins TRBV10-3 to TRBJ1-2; D is perhaps TRBD1 (6 bases). The CDR3 is made up of 15 amino acids. Looked up from germline, CDR1 is ENHRY and CDR2 is SYGVKD. V lost 2 bases, J lost 3 bases, and 13 bases lay in between.

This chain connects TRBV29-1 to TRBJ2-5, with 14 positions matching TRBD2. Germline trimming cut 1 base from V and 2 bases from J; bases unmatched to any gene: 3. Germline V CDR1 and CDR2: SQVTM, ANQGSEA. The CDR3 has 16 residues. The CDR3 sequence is CSVEARTSGGQETQYF. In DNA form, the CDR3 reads TGCAGCGTTGAAGCACGGACTAGCGGGGGGCAAGAGACCCAGTACTTC.

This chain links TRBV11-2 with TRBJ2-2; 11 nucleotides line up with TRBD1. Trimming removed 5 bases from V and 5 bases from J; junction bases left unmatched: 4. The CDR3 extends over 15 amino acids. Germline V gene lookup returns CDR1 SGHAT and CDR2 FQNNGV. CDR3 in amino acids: CASSLGTGGTGELFF. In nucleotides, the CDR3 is TGTGCCAGCAGCCTCGGGACAGGGGGTACCGGGGAGCTGTTTTTT.

CDR3 residues: CASSTQPGQRPRGTEAFF. The DNA for the CDR3 is TGTGCCAGTAGTACTCAGCCGGGACAGCGCCCGAGAGGTACTGAAGCTTTCTTT. The chain combines TRBV19 with TRBJ1-1; 7 positions agree with TRBD1. From germline, CDR1 is LNHDA and CDR2 SQIVND (reference sequence). Unmatched junction bases numbered 19, after V lost 4 bases and J lost 5 bases. The CDR3 spans 18 residues.

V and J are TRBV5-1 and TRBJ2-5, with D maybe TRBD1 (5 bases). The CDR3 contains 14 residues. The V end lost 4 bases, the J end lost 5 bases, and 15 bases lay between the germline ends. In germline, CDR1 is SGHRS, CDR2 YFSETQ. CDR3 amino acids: CASSLGQVGETQYF. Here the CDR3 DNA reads TGCGCCAGCAGCCTAGGACAAGTAGGGGAGACCCAGTACTTC.

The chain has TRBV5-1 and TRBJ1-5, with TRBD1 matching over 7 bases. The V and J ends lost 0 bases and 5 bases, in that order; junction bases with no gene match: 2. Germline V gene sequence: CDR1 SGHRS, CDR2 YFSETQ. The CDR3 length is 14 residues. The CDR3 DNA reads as TGCGCCAGCAGCTTGGCTACAGGGGATCAGCCCCAGCATTTT. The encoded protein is CASSLATGDQPQHF.

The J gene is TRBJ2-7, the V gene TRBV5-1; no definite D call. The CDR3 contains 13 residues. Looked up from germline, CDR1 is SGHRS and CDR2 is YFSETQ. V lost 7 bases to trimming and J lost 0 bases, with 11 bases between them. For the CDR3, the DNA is TGCGCCAGCCGCGCCTTGAGCTCCTACGAGCAGTACTTC. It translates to CASRALSSYEQYF.

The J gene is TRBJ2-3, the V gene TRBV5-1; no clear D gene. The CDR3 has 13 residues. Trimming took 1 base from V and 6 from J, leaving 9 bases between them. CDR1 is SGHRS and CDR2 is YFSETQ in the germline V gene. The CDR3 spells CASSLFSMDTQYF. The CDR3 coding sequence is TGCGCCAGCAGCTTGTTTAGTATGGATACGCAGTATTTT.

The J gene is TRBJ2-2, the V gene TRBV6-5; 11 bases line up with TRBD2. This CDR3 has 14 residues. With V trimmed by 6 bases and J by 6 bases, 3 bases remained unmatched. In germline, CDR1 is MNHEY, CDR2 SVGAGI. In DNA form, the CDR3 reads TGTGCCAGCAGCCTTAGCGGGGGGGCCGGGGAGCTGTTTTTT. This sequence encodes CASSLSGGAGELFF.

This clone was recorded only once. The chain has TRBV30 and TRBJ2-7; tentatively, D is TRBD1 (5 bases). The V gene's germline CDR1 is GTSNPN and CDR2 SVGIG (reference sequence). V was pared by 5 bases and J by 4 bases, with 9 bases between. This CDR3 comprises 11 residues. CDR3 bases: TGTGCCTGGGGTACAGGTTACGAGCAGTACTTC. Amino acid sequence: CAWGTGYEQYF.

CDR3: CASSQDPPFGGGTTDTQYF. The CDR3 coding sequence is TGCGCCAGCAGCCAAGACCCACCTTTTGGCGGGGGAACCACAGATACGCAGTATTTT. This chain links TRBV4-1 with TRBJ2-3, with TRBD2 matching 7 bases. This CDR3 is built from 19 residues. Germline CDR1 MGHRA, CDR2 YSYEKL. J lost 2 bases, V lost 0 bases, and 14 bases had no gene match.

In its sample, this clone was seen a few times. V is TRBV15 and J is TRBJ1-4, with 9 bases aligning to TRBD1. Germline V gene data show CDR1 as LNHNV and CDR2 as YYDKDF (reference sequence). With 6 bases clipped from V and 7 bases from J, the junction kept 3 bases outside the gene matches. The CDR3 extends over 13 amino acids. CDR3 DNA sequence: TGTGCCACCAGACAGGGGGCGTCTGAAAAACTGTTTTTT. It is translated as CATRQGASEKLFF.

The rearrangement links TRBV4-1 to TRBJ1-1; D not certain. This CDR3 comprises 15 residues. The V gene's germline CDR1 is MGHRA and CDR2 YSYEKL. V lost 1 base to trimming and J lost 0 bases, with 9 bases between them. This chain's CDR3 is CASSQGRSLNTEAFF. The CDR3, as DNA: TGCGCCAGCAGCCAAGGGAGGTCCCTGAACACTGAAGCTTTCTTT.

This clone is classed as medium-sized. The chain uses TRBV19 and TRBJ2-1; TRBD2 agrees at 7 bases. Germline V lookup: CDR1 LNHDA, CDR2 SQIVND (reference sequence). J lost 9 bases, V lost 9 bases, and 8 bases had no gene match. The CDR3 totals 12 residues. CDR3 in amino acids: CASGGGKSEQFF. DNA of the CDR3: TGTGCCAGCGGCGGGGGAAAGAGTGAGCAGTTCTTC.

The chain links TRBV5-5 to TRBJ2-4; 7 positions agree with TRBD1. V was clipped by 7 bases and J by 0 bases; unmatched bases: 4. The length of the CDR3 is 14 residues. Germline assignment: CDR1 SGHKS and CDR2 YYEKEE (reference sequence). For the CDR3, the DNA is TGTGCCAGCGGGGACAGTTTAGCCAAAAACATTCAGTACTTC. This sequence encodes CASGDSLAKNIQYF.

The CDR3 nucleotides read TGTGCCAGCAGTCCACAGAGGGCGGGAGCAGATACGCAGTATTTT. This gives the protein CASSPQRAGADTQYF. V and J are TRBV27 and TRBJ2-3; 7 bases fit TRBD2. The germline gives CDR1 MNHEY, CDR2 SMNVEV (reference sequence). V dropped 5 bases and J dropped 4; count of bases not matched to a gene: 9. The CDR3 runs to 15 residues.

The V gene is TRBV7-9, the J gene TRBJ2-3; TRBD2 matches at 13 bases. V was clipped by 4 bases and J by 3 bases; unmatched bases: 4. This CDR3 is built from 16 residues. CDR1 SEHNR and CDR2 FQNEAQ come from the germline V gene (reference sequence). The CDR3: CASSYGLAGETDTQYF. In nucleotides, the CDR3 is TGTGCCAGCAGCTATGGACTAGCGGGGGAAACAGATACGCAGTATTTT.

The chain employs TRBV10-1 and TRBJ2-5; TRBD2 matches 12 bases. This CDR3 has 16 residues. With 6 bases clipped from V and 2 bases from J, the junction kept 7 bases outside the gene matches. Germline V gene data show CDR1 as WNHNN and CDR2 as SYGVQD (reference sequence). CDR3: CASSGGLAGPQETQYF. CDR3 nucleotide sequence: TGCGCCAGCAGCGGTGGACTAGCGGGGCCTCAAGAGACCCAGTACTTC.

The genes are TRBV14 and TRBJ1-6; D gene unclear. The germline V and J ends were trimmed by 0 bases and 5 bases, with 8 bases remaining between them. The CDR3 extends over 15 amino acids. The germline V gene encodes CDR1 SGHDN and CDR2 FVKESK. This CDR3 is CASSQEASHNSPLHF. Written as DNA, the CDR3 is TGTGCCAGCAGCCAAGAGGCCAGTCATAATTCACCCCTCCACTTT.

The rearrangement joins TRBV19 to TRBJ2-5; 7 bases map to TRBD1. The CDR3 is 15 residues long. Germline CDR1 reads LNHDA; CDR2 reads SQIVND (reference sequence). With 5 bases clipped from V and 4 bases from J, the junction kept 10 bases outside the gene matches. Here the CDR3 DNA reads TGTGCCAGTAGTTTGGACAGGCTGCCCGGAGAGACCCAGTACTTC. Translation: CASSLDRLPGETQYF.

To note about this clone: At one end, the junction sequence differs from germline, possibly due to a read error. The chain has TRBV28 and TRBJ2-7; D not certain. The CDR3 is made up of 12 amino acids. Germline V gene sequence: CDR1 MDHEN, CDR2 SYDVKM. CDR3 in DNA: TGTGCCAGCAGTTTATTAGAAGGAGCTGTGGGCTTC. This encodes CASSLLEGAVGF.

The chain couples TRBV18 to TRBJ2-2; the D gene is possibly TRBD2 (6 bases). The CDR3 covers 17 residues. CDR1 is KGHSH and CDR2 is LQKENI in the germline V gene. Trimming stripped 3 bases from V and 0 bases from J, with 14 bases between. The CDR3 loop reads CASSPVGRHSNTGELFF. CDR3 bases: TGTGCCAGCTCACCGGTAGGGAGGCACTCGAACACCGGGGAGCTGTTTTTT.

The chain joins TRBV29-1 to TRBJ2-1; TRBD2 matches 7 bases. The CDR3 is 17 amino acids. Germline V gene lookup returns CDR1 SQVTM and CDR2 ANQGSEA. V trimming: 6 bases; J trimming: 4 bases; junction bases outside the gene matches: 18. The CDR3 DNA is TGCAGCGTAACGACCACAACCGGGCTAGCGGAATACAATGAGCAGTTCTTC. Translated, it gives CSVTTTTGLAEYNEQFF.

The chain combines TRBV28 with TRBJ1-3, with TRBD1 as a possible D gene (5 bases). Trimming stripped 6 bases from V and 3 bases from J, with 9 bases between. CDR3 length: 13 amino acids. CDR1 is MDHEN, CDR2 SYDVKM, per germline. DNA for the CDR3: TGTGCCAGCAGCGCCGGGGGTGGAAACACCATATATTTT. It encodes CASSAGGGNTIYF. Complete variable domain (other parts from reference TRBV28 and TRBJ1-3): DVKVTQSSRYLVKRTGEKVFLECVQDMDHENMFWYRQDPGLGLRLIYFSYDVKMKEKGDIPEGYSVSREKKERFSLILESASTNQTSMYLCASSAGGGNTIYFGEGSWLTVV.

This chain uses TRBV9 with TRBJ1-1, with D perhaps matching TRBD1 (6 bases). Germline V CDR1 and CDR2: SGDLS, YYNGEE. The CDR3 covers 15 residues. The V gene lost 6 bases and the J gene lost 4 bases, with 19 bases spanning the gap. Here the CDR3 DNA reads TGTGCCAGCACTGACAGCCAGGGGTGGGGCACTGAAGCTTTCTTT. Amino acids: CASTDSQGWGTEAFF.